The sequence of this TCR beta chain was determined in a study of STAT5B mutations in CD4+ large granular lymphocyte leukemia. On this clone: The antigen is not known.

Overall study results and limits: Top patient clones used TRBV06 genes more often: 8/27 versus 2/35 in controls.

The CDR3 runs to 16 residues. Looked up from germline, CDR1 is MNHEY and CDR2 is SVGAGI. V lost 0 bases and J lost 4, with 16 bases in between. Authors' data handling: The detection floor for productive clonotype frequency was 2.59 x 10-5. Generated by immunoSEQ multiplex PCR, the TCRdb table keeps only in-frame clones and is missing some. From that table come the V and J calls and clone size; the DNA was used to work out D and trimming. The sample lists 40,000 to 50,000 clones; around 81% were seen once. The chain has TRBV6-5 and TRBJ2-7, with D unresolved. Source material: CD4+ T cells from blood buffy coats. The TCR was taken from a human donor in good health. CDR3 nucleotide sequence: TGTGCCAGCAGTTACTCCGCACTTTGGTCAGCTTACGAGCAGTACTTC. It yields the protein CASSYSALWSAYEQYF.